This TCR beta chain derives from a study of shared clonotypes between healthy human individuals (TCRdb year 2020). Describing the broader study: The cohort comprised a couple of women and a few men aged 18 to 49 years. For each donor, CD4 naive and CD4 memory were each run on three plates, CD8 naive on two plates, and CD8 memory on one plate. The study deeply sequenced blood TCR repertoires of about 5 healthy adults to estimate repertoire size and the extent of clonotype sharing between individuals. Different laboratories and diverse techniques were used to prepare libraries and sequence TCR repertoires, to increase sequencing depth and limit assay-specific biases. Per donor, leukapheresis produced somewhere between about 0.9 and 9.5 billion PBMCs.

Its CDR3 holds 16 amino acids, cysteine through phenylalanine. The sequence is cut down to CDR3 DNA, 48 bases in frame from base 1. Per the germline V gene, LGHNA is the CDR1 and YSLEER is the CDR2. Trimming takes 1 base off V and 2 bases off J; junction bases not matched to a gene: 2. Of note for this clone: Its binding antigen is unknown. Within one base of it there is no much larger clone, and no base qualities were kept.

Using the deep immunoSEQ assay, TCR CDR3 regions were amplified from genomic DNA by multiplex PCR. Extracted genomic DNA from each cell subset was spread evenly across all wells of several immunoSEQ 96-well plates, with each plate serving as a replicate. For sorted subsets, each replicate PCR was loaded with 150 to 250 ng genomic DNA, equivalent to some 27,000 T cell genomes. The purified libraries were quantified using a Qubit 3.0 fluorometer, sized with a Bioanalyzer 2100, and then quantified again using the KAPA Library Quantification kit. Every immunoSEQ 96-well plate was sequenced on a separate single-read 150-cycle Illumina NextSeq 550 flow cell. The study's processing was this. Because only junctional sequences without quality scores were contained in the immunoSEQ output, filtering matching that applied to full-length reads could not be performed. To assign V/J genes and CDR3, sequences were annotated against IMGT germline references using PyIR, a Python wrapper for IgBLAST v1.9. Any read was removed if the V/J assignment was weak (E-value above 1e-6), the CDR3 was missing, or the read contained stop codons, out-of-frame junctions, or ambiguous translated residues. V3J clonotypes were defined as sequences sharing an identical inferred V gene, J gene, and CDR3 amino acid sequence. The percentage overlap between two repertoires was calculated by dividing the number of shared unique clonotypes by the size of the smaller repertoire. Richness of each repertoire was evaluated using RTK rarefaction, the Chao1 estimator, and Recon v2.1 estimates of unobserved clonotypes. Generation probabilities were computed with OLGA for all TCRbeta clonotypes obtained by the gDNA method from several donors. TCRdb mirrors the immuneACCESS table, restricted to in-frame sequences. Some clones are absent from its copies; in checked studies, under half trace to an unresolved V gene, and the reason for the others is unknown. That table supplies the V and J calls and clone size; D and trimming were determined from the DNA. For this sample the table gives about 1 million clones, of which around four fifths were detected only once. The ten biggest clones cover 1.4% to 1.5% of the sample.

General conclusions and limits of the study: Naive subsets generally had larger estimated clonotype richness than memory subsets. Clonotypes shared by all four sorted-subset donors showed higher generation probabilities than non-shared clonotypes. Based on pairwise subsampling, the degree of clonotype sharing among donors was expected to be affected by sequencing depth. Sharing across several donors was observed for approximately 5% of naive CD4, over 3% of naive CD8, roughly 2.4% of memory CD4, and about 0.4% of memory CD8 clonotypes. The small number of donors limited the genetic and exposure-history diversity represented. Sampling was restricted to blood, and TCR repertoires in tissues likely differ from the TCR repertoires found in blood. Rarefaction of sorted-subset datasets indicated incomplete sequencing despite the large sequencing depth.

Healthy HIV-negative adults with no recently reported acute infections or vaccinations were included as donors. Every donor was a Caucasian adult living in Nashville, Tennessee, USA. Magnetic negative selection was used to enrich CD4+ T cells, after which naive cells were positively selected on CD45RA and the negative fraction became the memory subset. After blood collection by leukapheresis, PBMCs were isolated using Ficoll-Histopaque density gradient centrifugation and then cryopreserved in the vapor phase of liquid nitrogen. Analytical flow cytometry was used to check the purity and quantity of each magnetically sorted T cell population. Each sorted fraction had its genomic DNA isolated and then quantified by UV absorbance on a Nanodrop 2000c.

The sequence was collected from a young man in good health. The sample consisted of memory CD4+ T cells sorted from blood. Per the publication, the cell subset or site label means: CD45RA-negative fraction. The chain links TRBV4-3 with TRBJ1-6; the central 7 bases match TRBD1. The CDR3 corresponds to CASSQAGTAYNSPLHF. The DNA reads as follows: TGCGCCAGCAGCCAAGCAGGGACAGCCTATAATTCACCCCTCCACTTT.